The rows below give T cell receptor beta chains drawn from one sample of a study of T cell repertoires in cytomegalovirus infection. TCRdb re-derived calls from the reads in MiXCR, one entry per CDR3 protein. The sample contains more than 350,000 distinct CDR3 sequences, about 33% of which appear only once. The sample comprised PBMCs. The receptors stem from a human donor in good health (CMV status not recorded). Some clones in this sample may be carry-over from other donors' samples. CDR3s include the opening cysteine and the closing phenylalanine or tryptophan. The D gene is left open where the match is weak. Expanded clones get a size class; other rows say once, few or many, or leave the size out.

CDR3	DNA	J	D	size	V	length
CASKGQGATGELFF	TGTGCCAGCAAGGGACAGGGGGCGACCGGGGAGCTGTTTTTT	TRBJ2-2	TRBD1	-	TRBV11-3	14
CASRVTGCSGWNQPQHF	TGTGCCAGCAGGGTGACAGGGTGCAGCGGTTGGAATCAGCCCCAGCATTTT	TRBJ1-5	TRBD1	-	TRBV11-3	17
CASSFTAGGSYTEQFF	TGTGCCAGCAGTTTTACGGCGGGGGGCTCCTACACTGAGCAGTTCTTC	TRBJ2-1	TRBD2	once	TRBV12-3/TRBV12-4	16
CASSLKVVGFGYMNTEAFF	TGTGCCAGCAGCTTAAAGGTGGTAGGGTTCGGATACATGAACACTGAAGCTTTCTTT	TRBJ1-1	-	few	TRBV11-3	19
CASSSFSAIRNTEAFF	TGTGCCAGCAGCTCCTTCTCGGCCATTAGAAACACTGAAGCTTTCTTT	TRBJ1-1	-	many	TRBV7-2	16
CASTHPGQPTSGFTDTQYF	TGTGCCAGCACCCACCCGGGACAACCGACTAGCGGATTCACAGATACGCAGTATTTT	TRBJ2-3	TRBD2	-	TRBV7-8	19
CASSPGTSANTGELFF	TGTGCCAGCAGTCCCGGGACTAGCGCGAACACCGGGGAGCTGTTTTTT	TRBJ2-2	TRBD2	few	TRBV27	16
CASSGGSTDTQYF	TGTGCCAGCAGCGGGGGGAGCACAGATACGCAGTATTTT	TRBJ2-3	TRBD2	-	TRBV28	13
CASSTLVGRDNRPAGELFF	TGTGCCAGCAGCACCCTAGTAGGACGGGACAACCGTCCCGCCGGGGAGCTGTTTTTT	TRBJ2-2	-	many	TRBV7-9	19
CSARDLGGGAYNEQFF	TGCAGTGCTAGAGATCTCGGCGGGGGGGCCTACAATGAGCAGTTCTTC	TRBJ2-1	TRBD2	-	TRBV20-1	16
CASSLALGRGGETQYF	TGTGCCAGCAGCTTAGCGCTGGGTCGGGGGGGTGAGACCCAGTACTTC	TRBJ2-5	TRBD2	few	TRBV7-2	16
CASAGGIQPQHF	TGTGCCAGTGCGGGAGGGATTCAGCCCCAGCATTTT	TRBJ1-5	-	few	TRBV19	12
CASSLTEYEAFF	TGTGCCAGCAGCTTAACCGAGTATGAAGCTTTCTTT	TRBJ1-1	-	-	TRBV7-9	12
CASSPSFLKKNIYGYTF	TGTGCCAGCAGCCCCTCCTTTTTGAAGAAAAATATCTATGGCTACACCTTC	TRBJ1-2	-	-	TRBV6-5	17
CSATPPGARGNTGELFF	TGCAGTGCTACCCCTCCGGGGGCCCGTGGTAACACCGGGGAGCTGTTTTTT	TRBJ2-2	-	-	TRBV20-1	17
CASRPEIGRDDQPQHF	TGTGCCAGTAGGCCAGAAATCGGCAGGGACGATCAGCCCCAGCATTTT	TRBJ1-5	-	-	TRBV19	16
CASSPAGEKLFF	TGTGCCAGCAGCCCAGCGGGGGAAAAACTGTTTTTT	TRBJ1-4	-	many	TRBV7-2	12
CASSLLGNQPQHF	TGTGCCAGCAGCTTACTAGGGAATCAGCCCCAGCATTTT	TRBJ1-5	-	many	TRBV28	13
CASSSGQGLYEQYF	TGTGCCAGCAGTTCGGGACAGGGGCTCTACGAGCAGTACTTC	TRBJ2-7	TRBD1	-	TRBV28	14
CASRQQGGGNEDFF	TGTGCCAGCCGGCAACAGGGGGGAGGAAATGAAGATTTCTTT	TRBJ1-1	TRBD1	-	TRBV19	14
CASSQGVTYYEQYF	TGTGCCAGCAGTCAGGGTGTAACCTACTACGAGCAGTACTTC	TRBJ2-7	-	few	TRBV6-1	14
CASSPEGIPNTEAFF	TGTGCCAGCAGCCCCGAGGGCATTCCGAACACTGAAGCTTTCTTT	TRBJ1-1	-	-	TRBV5-5	15
CVSSPPGARNQPQHF	TGTGTCAGCAGCCCACCCGGGGCCCGCAATCAGCCCCAGCATTTT	TRBJ1-5	-	-	TRBV7-2	15
CSVVVLAGSTDTQYF	TGCAGCGTTGTTGTCCTAGCGGGGAGCACAGATACGCAGTATTTT	TRBJ2-3	TRBD2	-	TRBV29-1	15
CSGATGNEQFF	TGCAGTGGGGCTACGGGTAATGAGCAGTTCTTC	TRBJ2-1	-	-	TRBV20-1	11
CSARAPGSPPGANVLTF	TGCAGTGCTAGGGCTCCAGGGTCCCCCCCTGGGGCCAACGTCCTGACTTTC	TRBJ2-6	-	few	TRBV20-1	17
CSAGGNTVGANEQYF	TGCAGTGCTGGGGGGAACACCGTCGGGGCCAACGAGCAGTACTTC	TRBJ2-7	-	-	TRBV20-1	15
CASSAFGGDTGELFF	TGTGCCAGCAGTGCCTTTGGGGGTGACACCGGGGAGCTGTTTTTT	TRBJ2-2	-	-	TRBV6-5	15
CAIRKTSGATEQFF	TGTGCCATCAGAAAGACTAGCGGGGCTACTGAGCAGTTCTTC	TRBJ2-1	TRBD2	few	TRBV10-3	14
CATSDLTSGGAEKAKNIQYF	TGTGCCACCAGTGATTTGACTAGCGGGGGTGCCGAGAAAGCCAAAAACATTCAGTACTTC	TRBJ2-4	TRBD2	few	TRBV24-1	20
CASSPLGGFRSQWTEAFF	TGCGCCAGCAGCCCTCTTGGAGGGTTTCGGTCCCAGTGGACTGAAGCTTTCTTT	TRBJ1-1	-	-	TRBV4-1	18
CASAPDFGGNTIYF	TGCGCCAGCGCCCCGGACTTTGGTGGAAACACCATATATTTT	TRBJ1-3	-	-	TRBV4-3	14
CASSLWGGTGTYEQYF	TGTGCCAGCAGTTTATGGGGGGGGACAGGGACCTACGAGCAGTACTTC	TRBJ2-7	TRBD1	-	TRBV28	16
CASSDSPGQGGYTF	TGTGCCAGCAGTGACTCTCCGGGACAGGGGGGCTACACCTTC	TRBJ1-2	TRBD1	few	TRBV6-4	14
CASSQDRSWDTEAFF	TGCGCCAGCAGCCAAGATCGGTCCTGGGATACTGAAGCTTTCTTT	TRBJ1-1	-	few	TRBV4-1	15
CASSSLSLLGGERSYNEQFF	TGTGCCAGCAGCTCCCTAAGCCTCCTTGGGGGAGAAAGGTCCTACAATGAGCAGTTCTTC	TRBJ2-1	-	few	TRBV12-3/TRBV12-4	20
CASSTAGGPPDTQYF	TGTGCCAGCAGCACAGCGGGGGGGCCCCCAGATACGCAGTATTTT	TRBJ2-3	TRBD2	many	TRBV7-2	15
CASSSQGNEKLFF	TGTGCCAGCAGCTCTCAGGGAAATGAAAAACTGTTTTTT	TRBJ1-4	-	many	TRBV7-2	13
CASRTTGGANYGYTF	TGTGCCAGCAGAACGACAGGGGGCGCTAACTATGGCTACACCTTC	TRBJ1-2	TRBD1	-	TRBV5-5	15
CASSAPPVITGEAQYF	TGTGCCAGCAGCGCCCCGCCGGTTATCACAGGGGAGGCCCAGTACTTC	TRBJ2-5	-	few	TRBV7-2	16